Listed here are 30 T cell receptor beta chains from one sample, sequenced in a study of blood T cell repertoires in COVID-19 (dated by TCRdb to the early 2020s). Library preparation employed the immunoSEQ multiplex PCR assay. The immuneACCESS repertoire file appears here via TCRdb, limited to in-frame rearrangements. These files lack a portion of the clones; in checked studies, under half of the deficit traces to unresolved V genes, and the cause of the others is not known. This sample gives roughly 300,000 clones in total; about four fifths of them show up just once. Around 2.9% of the sample is in the top ten clones. The sample was peripheral blood. The receptors were sampled from a woman in her fifties or sixties with active or convalescent COVID-19.

The rearrangement links TRBV5-5 to TRBJ2-7, with a tentative D call TRBD2 (5 bases). V shed 4 bases and J shed 3 bases, with 17 bases lying between them. Germline V gene data show CDR1 as SGHKS and CDR2 as YYEKEE (reference sequence). The CDR3 runs 15 residues. For the CDR3, the DNA is TGTGCCAGCAGCCTGGAGGTGGCAGGCCTCTACGAGCAGTACTTC. Translating it yields CASSLEVAGLYEQYF.

Worth noting for this clone: Other DNA sequences within the sample encode an identical CDR3. This rearrangement joins TRBV6-5 to TRBJ1-2; 8 bases are shared with TRBD1. In germline, CDR1 is MNHEY, CDR2 SVGAGI. The CDR3 is 14 amino acids. V shed 2 bases and J 5 bases; nucleotides not matched to a gene: 4. CDR3 in amino acids: CASSYGTGGYGYTF. The CDR3 DNA reads as TGTGCCAGCAGTTACGGGACAGGAGGTTATGGCTACACCTTC.

The chain has TRBV6-5 and TRBJ2-6; possible D gene TRBD1, 5 bases. The germline gives CDR1 MNHEY, CDR2 SVGAGI. Trimming stripped 9 bases from V and 3 bases from J, with 12 bases between. The CDR3 consists of 14 residues. This chain's CDR3 is CASQGAVGANVLTF. The CDR3 DNA is TGTGCCAGTCAGGGCGCCGTTGGGGCCAACGTCCTGACTTTC.

The chain carries TRBV19 and TRBJ1-5, with TRBD1 matching over 9 bases. The germline CDR1 and CDR2 sequences are LNHDA and SQIVND (reference sequence). The CDR3 runs to 15 residues. Trimming cost V 4 bases and J 7 bases; bases outside gene matches: 8. The CDR3 loop is CASSTIQGAGQPQHF. The CDR3 nucleotides are TGTGCCAGTAGTACAATACAGGGGGCTGGGCAGCCCCAGCATTTT.

The gene calls are TRBV5-1 and TRBJ2-3; 13 nucleotides agree with TRBD2. V gave up 0 bases and J gave up 4 bases; unmatched junction bases: 8. CDR3 size: 18 residues. From germline, CDR1 is SGHRS and CDR2 YFSETQ. The CDR3 nucleotides are TGCGCCAGCAGCTTGGGAACTAGCGGGGGGGCCGGGGCAGATACGCAGTATTTT. Protein sequence: CASSLGTSGGAGADTQYF.

The V and J genes are TRBV5-3 and TRBJ1-2; a possible D gene is TRBD1 (5 bases). TRBV5-3 is reported as an ORF; its role is uncertain. V lost 4 bases, J lost 4 bases, and 17 bases lay in between. The CDR3 totals 15 residues. CDR3 amino acids: CARSPRQGGSYGYTF. The CDR3 region has the DNA TGTGCCAGAAGCCCTCGGCAGGGAGGTAGCTATGGCTACACCTTC.

The genes are TRBV5-1 and TRBJ2-2; a possible D gene is TRBD2 (6 bases). Trimming shortened V by 0 bases and J by 1 base, and 10 bases separated the two germline ends. The CDR3 runs to 16 residues. Germline V gene sequence: CDR1 SGHRS, CDR2 YFSETQ. This chain's CDR3 is CASSLDPAGNTGELFF. The CDR3 nucleotides are TGCGCCAGCAGCTTGGATCCAGCGGGGAACACCGGGGAGCTGTTTTTT.

The V call is TRBV7-3, the J call TRBJ2-2; 10 bases align to TRBD1. The length of the CDR3 is 16 residues. The germline V gene has CDR1 SGHTA and CDR2 FQGTGA. The V and J ends lost 5 bases and 6 bases, in that order; junction bases with no gene match: 9. CDR3 in DNA: TGTGCCAGCAGCCCACGTCCGGGGACAGGGGCCGGGGAGCTGTTTTTT. It translates to CASSPRPGTGAGELFF.

V and J are TRBV11-2 and TRBJ1-6; D is undetermined. Germline V lookup: CDR1 SGHAT, CDR2 FQNNGV. The V end lost 1 base, the J end lost 7 bases, and 8 bases lay between the germline ends. The CDR3 length is 14 residues. The CDR3 region is CASSLVQLNSPLHF. DNA of the CDR3: TGTGCCAGCAGCTTAGTACAGCTGAATTCACCCCTCCACTTT. Variable domain in full (rest from reference TRBV11-2 and TRBJ1-6): EAGVAQSPRYKIIEKRQSVAFWCNPISGHATLYWYQQILGQGPKLLIQFQNNGVVDDSQLPKDRFSAERLKGVDSTLKIQPAKLEDSAVYLCASSLVQLNSPLHFGNGTRLTVT.

This clone was seen just once. The V call is TRBV19, the J call TRBJ1-5, with 9 positions matching TRBD1. This CDR3 comprises 13 residues. V lost 7 bases to trimming and J lost 5 bases; unmatched junction nucleotides: 3. Germline CDR1 is LNHDA and CDR2 is SQIVND (reference sequence). CDR3 in DNA: TGTGCCAGTACTCGGGACAGGGATCAGCCCCAGCATTTT. This sequence encodes CASTRDRDQPQHF.

The J gene is TRBJ1-5, the V gene TRBV29-1, with a weak D call TRBD1 (5 bases). The germline V gene has CDR1 SQVTM and CDR2 ANQGSEA. Deletions cut 7 bases from V and 4 bases from J, with 14 bases between. The length of the CDR3 is 13 residues. The CDR3 reads CSAGTSWNQPQHF. For the CDR3, the DNA is TGCAGCGCGGGGACTTCATGGAATCAGCCCCAGCATTTT.

In its sample, this clone was seen once. The chain combines TRBV5-5 with TRBJ2-7, with unresolved D. The CDR3 length is 15 residues. V was trimmed by 1 base and J by 0 bases, leaving 11 bases between them. CDR1 SGHKS and CDR2 YYEKEE come from the germline V gene (reference sequence). Here the CDR3 DNA reads TGTGCCAGCAGCTTGTCAGGATCAAGCTCCTACGAGCAGTACTTC. It yields the protein CASSLSGSSSYEQYF.

This sequence joins TRBV6-2 or TRBV6-3 and TRBJ2-5, with 8 bases aligning to TRBD2. CDR3 length equals 16 residues. Trimming at V came to 0 bases and at J to 4 bases, leaving 7 bases not matched to a gene. CDR1 is MNHEY, CDR2 SVGEGT, per germline. CDR3 sequence reads: CASSYSGRGARETQYF. DNA for the CDR3: TGTGCCAGCAGTTACTCAGGGCGGGGGGCCCGAGAGACCCAGTACTTC.

The chain recombines TRBV18 with TRBJ2-2; D not certain. The CDR3 spans 14 residues. The germline V gene has CDR1 KGHSH and CDR2 LQKENI. Between the trimmed V and J ends, which lost 4 bases and 0 bases, there was a span of 6 bases. Here the CDR3 reads CASSLISNTGELFF. In nucleotides, the CDR3 is TGTGCCAGCTCACTTATTTCGAACACCGGGGAGCTGTTTTTT.

This clone was seen only a few times. The rearrangement uses TRBV23-1 and TRBJ2-1; D gene uncertain. TRBV23-1 is classed as an ORF, of uncertain function. V shed 2 bases and J shed 3 bases, with 14 bases lying between them. The CDR3 is made up of 16 amino acids. CDR3 protein: CASSQVRSLYYNEQFF. CDR3 in DNA: TGCGCCAGCAGTCAAGTTCGCAGTTTATACTACAATGAGCAGTTCTTC.

V gene TRBV2 combines with J gene TRBJ1-2, with 7 nucleotides matching TRBD1. CDR3 length: 15 amino acids. Trimming removed 5 bases from V and 4 bases from J; junction bases left unmatched: 10. Per germline, CDR1 SNHLY and CDR2 FYNNEI. The CDR3 here is CASSNSQGPSYGYTF. CDR3 bases: TGTGCCAGCAGTAATTCACAGGGGCCGTCCTATGGCTACACCTTC.

The J gene is TRBJ2-7, the V gene TRBV19; 10 positions agree with TRBD1. Germline V gene lookup returns CDR1 LNHDA and CDR2 SQIVND (reference sequence). CDR3 length: 14 amino acids. Germline trimming cut 6 bases from V and 3 bases from J; bases unmatched to any gene: 5. The chain's CDR3 is CASSYRDRGYEQYF. The CDR3 nucleotides read TGTGCCAGTAGCTACCGGGACAGGGGCTACGAGCAGTACTTC.

This chain joins TRBV4-2 and TRBJ1-1; 7 nucleotides match TRBD1. Germline assignment: CDR1 LGHNA and CDR2 YNFKEQ. CDR3 length equals 15 residues. The ends lost 6 bases at V and 4 bases at J; junction bases unmatched: 11. The chain's CDR3 is CASRPNRQGGTEAFF. The CDR3 nucleotides read TGTGCCAGCAGACCCAACAGACAGGGAGGCACTGAAGCTTTCTTT.

The J gene is TRBJ2-5, the V gene TRBV4-3; 14 bases map to TRBD2. The V and J ends lost 2 bases and 1 base, in that order; junction bases with no gene match: 6. The CDR3 runs 18 residues. Germline V CDR1 and CDR2: LGHNA, YSLEER. CDR3 region: CASSQIWGLAGAQETQYF. The CDR3 nucleotides read TGCGCCAGCAGCCAAATATGGGGACTAGCGGGAGCCCAAGAGACCCAGTACTTC.

The chain employs TRBV9 and TRBJ1-1; 11 bases match TRBD1. From germline, CDR1 is SGDLS and CDR2 YYNGEE. Trimming at V came to 0 bases and at J to 1 base, leaving 5 bases not matched to a gene. This CDR3 spans 17 amino acids. The CDR3 nucleotides are TGTGCCAGCAGCGTAGTGGACAGGGGGCGTTGGAACACTGAAGCTTTCTTT. It translates to CASSVVDRGRWNTEAFF.

This chain links TRBV4-1 with TRBJ2-1, with 8 bases lining up with TRBD2. Germline V gives CDR1 MGHRA, CDR2 YSYEKL. This CDR3 is built from 17 residues. V was clipped by 0 bases and J by 9 bases; unmatched bases: 13. The CDR3 DNA reads as TGCGCCAGCAGCCAAGAATCAATAACGGTGCTAGCGGGTGAGCAGTTCTTC. Protein sequence: CASSQESITVLAGEQFF.

The chain combines TRBV18 with TRBJ1-3; the D gene is possibly TRBD1 (6 bases). CDR1 is KGHSH, CDR2 LQKENI, per germline. V gave up 3 bases and J gave up 0 bases, with 9 bases separating them. The CDR3 has 15 amino acids. The CDR3: CASSPSDSSGNTIYF. The DNA for the CDR3 is TGTGCCAGCTCACCCTCGGACAGCTCTGGAAACACCATATATTTT. Full variable domain (rest looked up from reference TRBV18 and TRBJ1-3): NAGVMQNPRHLVRRRGQEARLRCSPMKGHSHVYWYRQLPEEGLKFMVYLQKENIIDESGMPKERFSAEFPKEGPSILRIQQVVRGDSAAYFCASSPSDSSGNTIYFGEGSWLTVV.

The V call is TRBV7-2, the J call TRBJ2-7; TRBD1 agrees at 11 bases. The J segment lost 13 bases and the V segment lost 1 base, leaving 9 bases of the junction unmatched. This CDR3 is 14 amino acids long. Germline CDR1 SGHTA, CDR2 FQGNSA. The CDR3 here is CASSLGLGQGGIYF. In DNA, the CDR3 is TGTGCCAGCAGCTTAGGGCTGGGACAGGGGGGCATTTACTTC.

This clone was observed a handful of times. The chain combines TRBV2 with TRBJ2-7; maybe TRBD2 (5 bases). Germline assignment: CDR1 SNHLY and CDR2 FYNNEI. V was cut by 8 bases and J by 12 bases, with 17 bases left in between. This CDR3 is 11 amino acids long. The CDR3 DNA is TGTGCCAGCGGAAATAGGTGGGAGACGTACTTC. This encodes CASGNRWETYF.

The chain carries TRBV11-2 and TRBJ2-4; possible D gene TRBD1, 9 bases. Germline V gives CDR1 SGHAT, CDR2 FQNNGV. Trimming took off 5 bases at V and 2 bases at J, with 19 bases between the two ends. This CDR3 spans 17 amino acids. The CDR3 spells CASSPRGGQGPKNIQYF. As DNA, the CDR3 is TGTGCCAGCAGCCCTCGGGGGGGACAGGGTCCCAAAAACATTCAGTACTTC.

The chain uses TRBV2 and TRBJ2-5; D is uncertain. This CDR3 comprises 14 residues. V lost 4 bases, J lost 4 bases, and 13 bases lay in between. Per the germline V gene, CDR1 is SNHLY and CDR2 is FYNNEI. For the CDR3, the DNA is TGTGCCAGCAGTGTAGAAGACTCGAGAGAGACCCAGTACTTC. Protein product: CASSVEDSRETQYF.

CDR3 nucleotide sequence: TGCGCCAGCATGGCGGAGACTGGAGTTGAAAAACTGTTTTTT. Translated, it gives CASMAETGVEKLFF. This rearrangement joins TRBV4-1 to TRBJ1-4; D not certain. CDR1 is MGHRA and CDR2 is YSYEKL in the germline V gene. Trimming shortened V by 7 bases and J by 7 bases, and 16 bases separated the two germline ends. The CDR3 is made up of 14 amino acids.

The V gene is TRBV9, the J gene TRBJ2-7; weak D call: TRBD1 (6 bases). This CDR3 has 12 residues. The V gene lost 3 bases and the J gene lost 6 bases, with 10 bases spanning the gap. Germline V CDR1 and CDR2: SGDLS, YYNGEE. The CDR3 DNA sequence: TGTGCCAGCAGCGGGCCAGGGGCCGAGCAGTACTTC. This gives the protein CASSGPGAEQYF.

This clone was recorded only once. The V and J genes are TRBV6-1 and TRBJ1-5; D is perhaps TRBD1 (6 bases). The germline CDR1 and CDR2 sequences are MNHNS and SASEGT. The CDR3 extends over 15 amino acids. With 3 bases removed from V and 0 bases from J, the gap between germline ends came to 9 bases. The CDR3 DNA reads TGTGCCAGCAGTGACCGGACAGCTAGCAATCAGCCCCAGCATTTT. Protein sequence: CASSDRTASNQPQHF.

This clone was detected only once. The rearrangement links TRBV7-2 to TRBJ1-4; TRBD1 matches 10 bases. Germline loops: CDR1 SGHTA, CDR2 FQGNSA. This CDR3 has 16 residues. The V segment lost 0 bases and the J segment 8 bases; nucleotides outside the gene matches: 6. CDR3: CASSLAGQGGVEKLFF. The CDR3 region has the DNA TGTGCCAGCAGCTTAGCTGGACAGGGGGGGGTGGAAAAACTGTTTTTT.